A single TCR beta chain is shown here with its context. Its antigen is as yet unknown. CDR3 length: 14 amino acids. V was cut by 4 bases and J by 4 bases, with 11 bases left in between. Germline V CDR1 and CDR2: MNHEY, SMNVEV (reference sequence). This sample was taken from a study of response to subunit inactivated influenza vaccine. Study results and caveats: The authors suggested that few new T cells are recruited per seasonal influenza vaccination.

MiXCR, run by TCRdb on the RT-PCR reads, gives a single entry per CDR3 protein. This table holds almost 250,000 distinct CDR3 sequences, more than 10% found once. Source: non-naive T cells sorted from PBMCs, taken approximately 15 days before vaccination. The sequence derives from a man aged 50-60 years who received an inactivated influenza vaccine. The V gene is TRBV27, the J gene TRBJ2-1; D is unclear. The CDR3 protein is CASSSFSRYNEQFF. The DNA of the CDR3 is TGTGCCAGCAGTTCGTTTAGCAGGTACAATGAGCAGTTCTTC.